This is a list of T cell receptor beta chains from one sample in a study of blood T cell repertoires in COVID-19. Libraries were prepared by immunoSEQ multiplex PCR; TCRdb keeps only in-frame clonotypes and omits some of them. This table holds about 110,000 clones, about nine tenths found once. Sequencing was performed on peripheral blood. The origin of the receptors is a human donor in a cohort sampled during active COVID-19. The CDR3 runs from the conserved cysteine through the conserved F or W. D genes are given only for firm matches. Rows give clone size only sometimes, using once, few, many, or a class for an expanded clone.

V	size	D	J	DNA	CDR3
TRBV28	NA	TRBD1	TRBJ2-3	TGTGCCAGCAGGGGGGGACAGGGGGCGGAAGATACGCAGTATTTT	CASRGGQGAEDTQYF
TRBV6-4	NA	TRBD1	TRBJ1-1	TGTGCCAGCAGTGAGTGGACAGGGGAAATGAACACTGAAGCTTTCTTT	CASSEWTGEMNTEAFF
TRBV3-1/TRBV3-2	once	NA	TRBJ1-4	TGTGCCAGCAGCCGGGAGGCAACTAATGAAAAACTGTTTTTT	CASSREATNEKLFF
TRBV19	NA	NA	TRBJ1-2	TGTGCCAGTAACCCGGGAATCTATGGCTACACCTTC	CASNPGIYGYTF
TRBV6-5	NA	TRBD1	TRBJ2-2	TGTGCCAGCAGGAACAGGGGTTCGAACACCGGGGAGCTGTTTTTT	CASRNRGSNTGELFF
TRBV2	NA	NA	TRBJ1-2	TGTGCCAGCACTCACAATTATGGCTACACCTTC	CASTHNYGYTF
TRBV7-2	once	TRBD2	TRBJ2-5	TGTGCCAGCAGCTTGTCTCAGCGGGACCCGGGGACCCAGTACTTC	CASSLSQRDPGTQYF
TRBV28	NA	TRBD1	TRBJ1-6	TGTGCCAGCAGTCCGCGAGACAGGGCTAATTCACCCCTCCACTTT	CASSPRDRANSPLHF
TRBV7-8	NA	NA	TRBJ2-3	TGTGCCAGCAGCCTACGTTGGGGCACCCCAGATACGCAGTATTTT	CASSLRWGTPDTQYF
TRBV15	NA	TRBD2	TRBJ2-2	TGTGCCACCAGCACGGGACTAGCGATGAACACCGGGGAGCTGTTTTTT	CATSTGLAMNTGELFF
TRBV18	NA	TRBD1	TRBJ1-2	TGTGCCAGCTCGGCAATTCGGGACAGTACTTATGGCTACACCTTC	CASSAIRDSTYGYTF
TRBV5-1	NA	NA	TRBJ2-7	TGCGCCAGCAGCTTGGACTCCCCCTCCTACGAGCAGTACTTC	CASSLDSPSYEQYF
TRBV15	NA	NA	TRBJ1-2	TGTGCCACCAGCAGGCGAAGAGCGAAGAGTCCCTCCCCCTATGGCTACACCTTC	CATSRRRAKSPSPYGYTF
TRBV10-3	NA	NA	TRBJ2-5	TGTGCCATCAGTGTGAGGTCCCAAGAGACCCAGTACTTC	CAISVRSQETQYF